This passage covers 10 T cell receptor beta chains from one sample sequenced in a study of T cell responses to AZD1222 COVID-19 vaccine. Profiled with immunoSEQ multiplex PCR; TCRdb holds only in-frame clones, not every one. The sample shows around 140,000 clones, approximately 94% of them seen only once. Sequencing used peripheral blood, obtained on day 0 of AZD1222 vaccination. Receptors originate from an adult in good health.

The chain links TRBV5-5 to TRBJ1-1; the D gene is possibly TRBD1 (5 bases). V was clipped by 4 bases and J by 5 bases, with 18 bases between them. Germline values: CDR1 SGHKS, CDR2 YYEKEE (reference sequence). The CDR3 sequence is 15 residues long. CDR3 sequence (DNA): TGTGCCAGCAGCCCTAGAACGGACAAGACTACTGAAGCTTTCTTT. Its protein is CASSPRTDKTTEAFF.

The DNA for the CDR3 is TGTGCCAGCAGCCAAGCCCAAATTCAAGAGACCCAGTACTTC. Translating it yields CASSQAQIQETQYF. The chain employs TRBV3-1 (or the pseudogene TRBV3-2) and TRBJ2-5; D gene unclear. Germline V gene data show CDR1 as LGHDT and CDR2 as YNNKEL (reference sequence). Deletions cut 1 base from V and 2 bases from J, with 8 bases between. The CDR3 totals 14 residues.

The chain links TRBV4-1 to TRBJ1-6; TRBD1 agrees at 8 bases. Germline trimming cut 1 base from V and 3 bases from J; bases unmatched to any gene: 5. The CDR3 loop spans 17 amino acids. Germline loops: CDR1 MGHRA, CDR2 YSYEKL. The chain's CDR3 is CASSQVQGAGYNSPLHF. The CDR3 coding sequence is TGCGCCAGCAGCCAAGTTCAGGGGGCGGGCTATAATTCACCCCTCCACTTT.

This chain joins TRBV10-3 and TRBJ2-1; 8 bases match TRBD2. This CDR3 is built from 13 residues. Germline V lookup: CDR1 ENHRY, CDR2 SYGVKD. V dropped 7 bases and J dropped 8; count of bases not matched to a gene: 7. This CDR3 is CAINVAGKDEQFF. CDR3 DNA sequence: TGTGCCATCAATGTAGCGGGGAAGGATGAGCAGTTCTTC.

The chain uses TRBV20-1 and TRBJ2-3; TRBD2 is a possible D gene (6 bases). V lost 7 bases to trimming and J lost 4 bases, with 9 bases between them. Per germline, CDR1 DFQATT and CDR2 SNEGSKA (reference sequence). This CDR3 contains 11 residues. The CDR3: CSERVADTQYF. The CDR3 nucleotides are TGCAGTGAGCGGGTTGCAGATACGCAGTATTTT.

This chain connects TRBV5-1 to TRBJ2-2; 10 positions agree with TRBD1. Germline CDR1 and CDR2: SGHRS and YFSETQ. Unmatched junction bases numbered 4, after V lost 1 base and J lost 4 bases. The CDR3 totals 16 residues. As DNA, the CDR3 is TGCGCCAGCAGCTTGATCGGACAGGGGGGCACCGGGGAGCTGTTTTTT. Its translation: CASSLIGQGGTGELFF.

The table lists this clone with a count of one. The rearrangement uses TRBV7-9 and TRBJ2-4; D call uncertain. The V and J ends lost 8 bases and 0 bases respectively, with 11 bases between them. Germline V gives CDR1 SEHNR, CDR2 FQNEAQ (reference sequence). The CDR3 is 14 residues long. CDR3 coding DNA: TGTGCCAGCCTGGGGAATGAAGCCAAAAACATTCAGTACTTC. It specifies CASLGNEAKNIQYF.

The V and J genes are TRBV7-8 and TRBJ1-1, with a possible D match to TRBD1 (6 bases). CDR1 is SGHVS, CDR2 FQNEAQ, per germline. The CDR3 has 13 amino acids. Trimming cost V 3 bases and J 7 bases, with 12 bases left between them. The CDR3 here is CASSFSGGSEAFF. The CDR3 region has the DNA TGTGCCAGCAGCTTCTCCGGGGGCAGTGAAGCTTTCTTT.

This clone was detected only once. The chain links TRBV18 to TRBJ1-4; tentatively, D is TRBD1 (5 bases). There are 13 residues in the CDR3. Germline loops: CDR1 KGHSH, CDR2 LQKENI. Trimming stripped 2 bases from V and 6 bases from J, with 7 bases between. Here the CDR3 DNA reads TGTGCCAGCTCACCAAGCAGGGATGAAAAACTGTTTTTT. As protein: CASSPSRDEKLFF. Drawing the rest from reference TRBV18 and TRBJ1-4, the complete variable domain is NAGVMQNPRHLVRRRGQEARLRCSPMKGHSHVYWYRQLPEEGLKFMVYLQKENIIDESGMPKERFSAEFPKEGPSILRIQQVVRGDSAAYFCASSPSRDEKLFFGSGTQLSVL.

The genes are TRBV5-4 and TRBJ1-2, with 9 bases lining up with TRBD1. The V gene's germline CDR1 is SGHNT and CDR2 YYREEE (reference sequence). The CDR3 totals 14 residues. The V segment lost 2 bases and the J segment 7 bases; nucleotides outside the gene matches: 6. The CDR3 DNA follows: TGTGCCAGCAGCTTCTTACAGGGGGCGCGTGGCTACACCTTC. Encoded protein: CASSFLQGARGYTF.